Presented here are 24 T cell receptor beta chains from one specimen sequenced in a study of T cell responses to AZD1222 COVID-19 vaccine. Only in-frame clones appear in the TCRdb table, and some are missing; sequencing was by immunoSEQ multiplex PCR. The sample holds about 130,000 clones, about 89% seen once. The material sequenced was peripheral blood, taken 28 days after the second AZD1222 dose. The receptors shown here come from an adult who received the AZD1222 COVID-19 vaccine.

The genes are TRBV11-2 and TRBJ1-5; D is undetermined. The CDR3 is 13 amino acids. The germline CDR1 and CDR2 sequences are SGHAT and FQNNGV. The V and J ends lost 5 bases and 3 bases respectively, with 8 bases between them. The CDR3 spells CASSQDPNQPQHF. The DNA for the CDR3 is TGTGCCAGCAGCCAGGACCCCAATCAGCCCCAGCATTTT. The full variable domain, rest sourced from reference TRBV11-2 and TRBJ1-5, is EAGVAQSPRYKIIEKRQSVAFWCNPISGHATLYWYQQILGQGPKLLIQFQNNGVVDDSQLPKDRFSAERLKGVDSTLKIQPAKLEDSAVYLCASSQDPNQPQHFGDGTRLSIL.

This chain uses TRBV7-3 with TRBJ1-2; TRBD1 matches 7 bases. V lost 5 bases and J lost 2; bases outside the gene matches: 5. This CDR3 region has 14 residues. Germline values: CDR1 SGHTA, CDR2 FQGTGA. The DNA of the CDR3 is TGTGCCAGCAGCCCTGACAGGGTCAACTATGGCTACACCTTC. Its protein is CASSPDRVNYGYTF. The full variable domain, in which reference TRBV7-3 and TRBJ1-2 provide the parts outside the CDR3, is GAGVSQTPSNKVTEKGKYVELRCDPISGHTALYWYRQSLGQGPEFLIYFQGTGAADDSGLPNDRFFAVRPEGSVSTLKIQRTERGDSAVYLCASSPDRVNYGYTFGSGTRLTVV.

This clone was seen more than once but under ten times. The rearrangement uses TRBV11-2 and TRBJ2-7, with 7 positions matching TRBD2. Germline V gene data show CDR1 as SGHAT and CDR2 as FQNNGV. The CDR3 is 14 residues long. The V and J ends lost 5 bases and 1 base, in that order; junction bases with no gene match: 5. CDR3 coding DNA: TGTGCCAGCAGCCAGGGACTACCTTCCTACGAGCAGTACTTC. This translates into CASSQGLPSYEQYF.

V usage is TRBV5-1 and J usage is TRBJ2-3; D unresolved. This CDR3 contains 12 residues. V lost 0 bases and J lost 6, with 5 bases in between. The V gene's germline CDR1 is SGHRS and CDR2 YFSETQ. CDR3: CASSLETDTQYF. DNA of the CDR3: TGCGCCAGCAGCTTGGAGACGGATACGCAGTATTTT.

This clone has a handful of counts. The V and J genes are TRBV5-1 and TRBJ1-6; 7 nucleotides line up with TRBD1. Germline loops: CDR1 SGHRS, CDR2 YFSETQ. V dropped 4 bases and J dropped 6; count of bases not matched to a gene: 7. This CDR3 is 15 amino acids long. The CDR3 nucleotides are TGCGCCAGCAGCAGAACAGGGGACCCTAATTCACCCCTCCACTTT. Its translation: CASSRTGDPNSPLHF.

The rearrangement links TRBV12-3 or TRBV12-4 to TRBJ1-5; 8 bases agree with TRBD1. CDR3 size: 13 residues. The V and J ends lost 6 bases and 7 bases, in that order; junction bases with no gene match: 5. Here the CDR3 reads CASRQQGGQPQHF. CDR3 in DNA: TGTGCCAGCAGACAACAGGGGGGCCAGCCCCAGCATTTT.

The chain employs TRBV12-3 or TRBV12-4 and TRBJ1-2; D unclear. The ends were cut back, 10 bases at V and 4 bases at J, with 16 bases in the middle. The length of the CDR3 is 13 residues. For the CDR3, the DNA is TGTGCCACCGCAGATTCGGGTATCTATGGCTACACCTTC. It yields the protein CATADSGIYGYTF.

The chain has TRBV18 and TRBJ2-1; TRBD2 matches at 11 bases. With V trimmed by 2 bases and J by 4 bases, 10 bases remained unmatched. Per the germline V gene, CDR1 is KGHSH and CDR2 is LQKENI. CDR3 length equals 18 residues. CDR3 residues: CASSPEDSGRAGYNEQFF. The CDR3 nucleotides are TGTGCCAGCTCACCAGAGGATAGCGGGAGGGCCGGATACAATGAGCAGTTCTTC.

The V and J genes are TRBV7-2 and TRBJ2-1; 9 bases fit TRBD2. The V gene's germline CDR1 is SGHTA and CDR2 FQGNSA. V dropped 1 base and J dropped 7; count of bases not matched to a gene: 5. The CDR3 is 15 amino acids. The CDR3 loop reads CASSLVAGGKNEQFF. The CDR3, as DNA: TGTGCCAGCAGCTTAGTCGCGGGGGGGAAAAATGAGCAGTTCTTC.

The V gene is TRBV5-8, the J gene TRBJ2-7; D may match TRBD1 or TRBD2 (5 bases each). This CDR3 spans 13 amino acids. Germline V gene sequence: CDR1 SGHTS, CDR2 YDEGEE. Deletions cut 6 bases from V and 3 bases from J, with 13 bases between. The CDR3 DNA is TGTGCCAGCACCAGGGACGGGGACTACGAGCAGTACTTC. Translated: CASTRDGDYEQYF.

This chain uses TRBV5-1 with TRBJ2-7, with D perhaps TRBD1 (6 bases). V gave up 4 bases and J gave up 6 bases, with 23 bases separating them. CDR3 length: 16 amino acids. Germline assignment: CDR1 SGHRS and CDR2 YFSETQ. The CDR3 sequence is CASSTQAGTPLSEQYF. In DNA, the CDR3 is TGCGCCAGCAGCACCCAAGCCGGGACACCTCTATCCGAGCAGTACTTC.

The V gene is TRBV12-3 or TRBV12-4, the J gene TRBJ1-1; 10 nucleotides agree with TRBD1. This CDR3 region has 13 residues. J lost 11 bases, V lost 3 bases, and 6 bases had no gene match. DNA of the CDR3: TGTGCCAGCAGTTTGGCCGGGACAGGGGCGGCTTTCTTT. Amino acids: CASSLAGTGAAFF.

The chain combines TRBV2 with TRBJ1-3; 7 bases map to TRBD1. The CDR3 totals 13 residues. Germline assignment: CDR1 SNHLY and CDR2 FYNNEI. J lost 4 bases, V lost 6 bases, and 3 bases had no gene match. The DNA for the CDR3 is TGTGCCAGCAGATCGGGACAGGGAAACACCATATATTTT. Its protein product is CASRSGQGNTIYF.

The table lists this clone with a count of one. The rearrangement links TRBV7-9 to TRBJ2-7, with 12 bases fitting TRBD2. CDR1 is SEHNR and CDR2 is FQNEAQ in the germline V gene (reference sequence). With 5 bases clipped from V and 2 bases from J, the junction kept 7 bases outside the gene matches. The CDR3 contains 16 residues. The CDR3 coding sequence is TGTGCCAGCAGCCCAAGGGGACTAGCGGGTACCTACGAGCAGTACTTC. Protein: CASSPRGLAGTYEQYF. Filled out from reference TRBV7-9 and TRBJ2-7, the complete variable domain reads DTGVSQNPRHKITKRGQNVTFRCDPISEHNRLYWYRQTLGQGPEFLTYFQNEAQLEKSRLLSDRFSAERPKGSFSTLEIQRTEQGDSAMYLCASSPRGLAGTYEQYFGPGTRLTVT.

The chain carries TRBV14 and TRBJ1-6; 9 nucleotides match TRBD1. The CDR3 is 17 amino acids. The junction had 9 bases not matched to a gene; V was cut back by 5 bases and J by 4 bases. Germline V gene sequence: CDR1 SGHDN, CDR2 FVKESK. In DNA, the CDR3 is TGTGCCAGCAGCGCCCACCGGGACAGGGTATATAATTCACCCCTCCACTTT. Protein sequence: CASSAHRDRVYNSPLHF.

The gene calls are TRBV2 and TRBJ1-5; maybe TRBD1 (6 bases). The CDR3 contains 13 residues. V dropped 8 bases and J dropped 4 bases, with 12 bases sitting between them. CDR1 and CDR2 (germline): SNHLY, FYNNEI. DNA of the CDR3: TGTGCCAGCTCAGAGGGGGGGAATCAGCCCCAGCATTTT. This translates into CASSEGGNQPQHF.

The genes are TRBV5-4 and TRBJ2-5; D perhaps matches TRBD1 (5 bases). Germline-derived CDR1 and CDR2 are SGHNT and YYREEE (reference sequence). This CDR3 is built from 14 residues. V dropped 1 base and J dropped 5 bases, with 12 bases sitting between them. CDR3 in amino acids: CASSLRREGETQYF. DNA for the CDR3: TGTGCCAGCAGCTTGCGCAGGGAAGGGGAGACCCAGTACTTC.

The genes are TRBV14 and TRBJ1-2; 7 bases are a match to TRBD1. Unmatched junction bases numbered 1, after V lost 8 bases and J lost 4 bases. Germline V gene lookup returns CDR1 SGHDN and CDR2 FVKESK. The CDR3 sequence is 11 residues long. As DNA, the CDR3 is TGTGCCAGCGGGACAGTCTATGGCTACACCTTC. The encoded protein is CASGTVYGYTF.

The chain combines TRBV7-9 with TRBJ1-3; possible D gene TRBD1, 6 bases. Deletions cut 5 bases from V and 0 bases from J, with 14 bases between. The CDR3 sequence is 16 residues long. Per germline, CDR1 SEHNR and CDR2 FQNEAQ (reference sequence). CDR3 coding DNA: TGTGCCAGCAGCCACGGACAGTCAAGCTCTGGAAACACCATATATTTT. Its translation is CASSHGQSSSGNTIYF. Full variable domain (outside the CDR3, taken from reference TRBV7-9 and TRBJ1-3): DTGVSQNPRHKITKRGQNVTFRCDPISEHNRLYWYRQTLGQGPEFLTYFQNEAQLEKSRLLSDRFSAERPKGSFSTLEIQRTEQGDSAMYLCASSHGQSSSGNTIYFGEGSWLTVV.

The chain joins TRBV4-3 to TRBJ1-3; D not certain. Germline CDR1 reads LGHNA; CDR2 reads YSLEER. Deletions cut 1 base from V and 1 base from J, with 14 bases between. CDR3 length: 17 residues. Here the CDR3 DNA reads TGCGCCAGCAGCCAAGGGGCCCGGGCCTCTTCTGGAAACACCATATATTTT. This gives the protein CASSQGARASSGNTIYF.

CDR3 amino acids: CASSPARGRFGGTQYF. DNA of the CDR3: TGCGCCAGCAGCCCGGCCAGGGGAAGATTCGGGGGGACCCAGTACTTC. The J gene is TRBJ2-5, the V gene TRBV5-1; tentatively, D is TRBD1 or TRBD2 (6 bases each). Germline V gene sequence: CDR1 SGHRS, CDR2 YFSETQ. Trimming removed 4 bases at V and 7 bases at J, with 23 bases between. This CDR3 spans 16 amino acids.

The V and J genes are TRBV10-3 and TRBJ1-1, with TRBD1 matching 7 bases. This CDR3 has 16 amino acids. The germline V gene has CDR1 ENHRY and CDR2 SYGVKD. J lost 5 bases, V lost 4 bases, and 13 bases had no gene match. As DNA, the CDR3 is TGTGCCATCAGTGCCCAACAGGGGAAATTGAGAACTGAAGCTTTCTTT. Its protein product is CAISAQQGKLRTEAFF.

The chain couples TRBV5-5 to TRBJ2-5, with 9 bases aligning to TRBD1. The V and J ends lost 4 bases and 6 bases, in that order; junction bases with no gene match: 10. Germline CDR1 and CDR2: SGHKS and YYEKEE (reference sequence). The CDR3 runs to 15 residues. The CDR3 loop reads CASSLWTGVVKTQYF. As DNA, the CDR3 is TGTGCCAGCAGCCTCTGGACAGGGGTGGTGAAGACCCAGTACTTC. The entire variable domain, with the rest obtained from reference TRBV5-5 and TRBJ2-5, is as follows: DAGVTQSPTHLIKTRGQQVTLRCSPISGHKSVSWYQQVLGQGPQFIFQYYEKEERGRGNFPDRFSARQFPNYSSELNVNALLLGDSALYLCASSLWTGVVKTQYFGPGTRLLVL.

V is TRBV4-3 and J is TRBJ1-2, with 7 bases fitting TRBD1. The CDR3 covers 18 residues. Germline V gene sequence: CDR1 LGHNA, CDR2 YSLEER. The V and J ends lost 2 bases and 6 bases, in that order; junction bases with no gene match: 18. CDR3 sequence: CASSQPIQGTLSGNGYTF. The CDR3 DNA is TGCGCCAGCAGCCAACCCATACAGGGGACGTTATCGGGGAATGGCTACACCTTC.